This TCR beta chain was recovered during a study of identical twins. Study-wide points: Its conclusions, products of cross-sectional statistical analysis, did not come from following the same donors. Excess twin sharing in beta out-of-frame sequences was weaker. A partial confounding effect on zero-insertion analyses could come from invariant MAIT and iNKT cells.

The V gene's germline CDR1 is ENHRY and CDR2 SYGVKD. This CDR3 has 18 residues. Trimming removed 5 bases from V and 3 bases from J; junction bases left unmatched: 16. This clonotype has more than one count but fewer than ten. Its antigen is as yet unknown. The cDNA had a unique molecular identifier and a template-switch universal primer site. TCRdb re-called the 5' RACE reads through MiXCR, storing one row per CDR3 protein. The sample has approximately 670,000 distinct CDR3 sequences, 5.5% to 6.5% seen once; the top ten hold around 2%. The sequencing input was naive T cells sorted from blood. The rearrangement links TRBV10-3 to TRBJ2-1, with 7 bases fitting TRBD1. This clonotype was sampled from a man aged 18-30 years in good health. Here the CDR3 DNA reads TGTGCCATCAGTAGAACCGGCAGGGACAGAGGGGGCTACAATGAGCAGTTCTTC. Its protein product is CAISRTGRDRGGYNEQFF.